Presented here are 20 T cell receptor beta chains from one specimen sequenced in a study of cytomegalovirus exposure and HLA in healthy donors. Measured with immunoSEQ multiplex PCR; TCRdb has only the in-frame clones, and not every one. The sample holds fewer than 350,000 clones, approximately 87% seen once. Sequencing was performed on PBMCs. These receptors were obtained from a woman between 18 and 29 years old in good health and CMV-seronegative.

J is TRBJ2-6 and V is TRBV28; 9 nucleotides line up with TRBD1. With V trimmed by 5 bases and J by 4 bases, 12 bases remained unmatched. The germline gives CDR1 MDHEN, CDR2 SYDVKM. The CDR3 has 18 residues. The CDR3 DNA follows: TGTGCCAGCAGTCCTTGGACAGGGGTCGGGTCCGGGGCCAACGTCCTGACTTTC. Encoded protein: CASSPWTGVGSGANVLTF.

The rearrangement uses TRBV25-1 and TRBJ1-2; 10 bases line up with TRBD1. CDR3 size: 14 residues. The germline gives CDR1 MGHDK, CDR2 SYGVNS. Trimming took 4 bases from V and 3 from J; bases not matched to a gene: 2. CDR3 sequence reads: CASSGGTGDYGYTF. The CDR3 DNA reads as TGTGCCAGCAGTGGTGGGACAGGGGACTATGGCTACACCTTC.

V is TRBV5-1 and J is TRBJ1-1; 10 bases are shared with TRBD1. The CDR3 has 11 residues. Germline V CDR1 and CDR2: SGHRS, YFSETQ. The ends lost 5 bases at V and 14 bases at J; junction bases unmatched: 6. The CDR3 DNA follows: TGCGCCAGCAGTACCGGGACAGGGGCCTTCTTT. The encoded protein is CASSTGTGAFF.

This clone came up a few times. This chain uses TRBV2 with TRBJ2-7, with TRBD1 as a possible D gene (6 bases). The V end was cut by 6 bases, the J end by 3 bases, with 9 bases between. The CDR3 is 12 residues long. Germline CDR1 is SNHLY and CDR2 is FYNNEI. This chain's CDR3 is CASSPRGYEQYF. For the CDR3, the DNA is TGTGCCAGCAGCCCCAGGGGCTACGAGCAGTACTTC.

V and J are TRBV28 and TRBJ1-1; the D is unclear. Trimming took 6 bases from V and 0 from J, leaving 14 bases between them. The V gene's germline CDR1 is MDHEN and CDR2 SYDVKM. The CDR3 is made up of 15 amino acids. CDR3 region: CASSQGRTVNTEAFF. The CDR3 DNA reads TGTGCCAGCAGCCAAGGACGGACTGTGAACACTGAAGCTTTCTTT.

The chain uses TRBV18 and TRBJ2-7; D is ambiguous. V was trimmed by 6 bases and J by 2 bases, leaving 8 bases between them. The V gene's germline CDR1 is KGHSH and CDR2 LQKENI. This CDR3 has 12 amino acids. The CDR3 sequence is CASSRQTYEQYF. The CDR3, as DNA: TGTGCCAGCTCGCGACAAACCTACGAGCAGTACTTC.

The chain carries TRBV28 and TRBJ1-1; 7 bases map to TRBD1. V shed 6 bases and J 5 bases; nucleotides not matched to a gene: 12. Per the germline V gene, CDR1 is MDHEN and CDR2 is SYDVKM. The CDR3 runs to 15 residues. The CDR3 nucleotides read TGTGCCAGCAGCTCATACAGGGGAAGTGAGACTGAAGCTTTCTTT. Translating gives CASSSYRGSETEAFF.

J is TRBJ2-2 and V is TRBV9, with 7 bases identical to TRBD2. The CDR3 runs to 15 residues. The V gene's germline CDR1 is SGDLS and CDR2 YYNGEE. After removal of 0 bases from V and 5 bases from J, the junction contained 4 bases not matched to a gene. The DNA for the CDR3 is TGTGCCAGCAGCGTAGTGGGGGGGAAGACCGGGGAGCTGTTTTTT. Translation: CASSVVGGKTGELFF.

There are a few counts of this clone. The gene calls are TRBV19 and TRBJ1-2, with 7 bases matching TRBD1. This CDR3 contains 14 residues. From germline, CDR1 is LNHDA and CDR2 SQIVND (reference sequence). Trimming removed 5 bases from V and 3 bases from J; junction bases left unmatched: 6. The CDR3, as DNA: TGTGCCAGTAGTCCGACGACAGGGCACTATGGCTACACCTTC. Its protein product is CASSPTTGHYGYTF.

The chain uses TRBV6-1 and TRBJ1-2; D gene ambiguous. This CDR3 spans 12 amino acids. Germline V gives CDR1 MNHNS, CDR2 SASEGT. Trimming stripped 2 bases from V and 2 bases from J, with 3 bases between. This chain's CDR3 is CASSETNYGYTF. The CDR3 DNA sequence: TGTGCCAGCAGTGAAACAAACTATGGCTACACCTTC.

CDR3 coding DNA: TGTGCCAGCAGGAGCGGGGGGGTCGGGTATACGCAGTATTTT. Translating gives CASRSGGVGYTQYF. V is TRBV2 and J is TRBJ2-3; 10 nucleotides align to TRBD2. The V gene's germline CDR1 is SNHLY and CDR2 FYNNEI. CDR3 length: 14 amino acids. The V and J ends lost 6 bases and 7 bases, in that order; junction bases with no gene match: 7.

CDR3 residues: CASSPRTGLNTEAFF. CDR3 nucleotide sequence: TGTGCCAGTAGTCCCCGGACAGGATTGAACACTGAAGCTTTCTTT. The genes are TRBV19 and TRBJ1-1; 7 bases map to TRBD1. CDR3 length: 15 amino acids. Looked up from germline, CDR1 is LNHDA and CDR2 is SQIVND (reference sequence). Trimming at V came to 5 bases and at J to 0 bases, leaving 6 bases not matched to a gene.

The V call is TRBV6-5, the J call TRBJ1-3, with 7 nucleotides matching TRBD1. Per the germline V gene, CDR1 is MNHEY and CDR2 is SVGAGI. The V gene end was trimmed by 5 bases and the J gene end by 0 bases; junction bases not matched to a gene: 4. The CDR3 length is 15 residues. The CDR3 DNA is TGTGCCAGCAGTCGGGACAGCTACTCTGGAAACACCATATATTTT. This codes for CASSRDSYSGNTIYF.

This clone was counted a few times. The CDR3 region is CASSLGPGGPGTDTQYF. As DNA, the CDR3 is TGTGCCAGCAGCTTAGGGCCCGGGGGGCCCGGCACAGATACGCAGTATTTT. This chain joins TRBV11-3 and TRBJ2-3; maybe TRBD2 (7 bases). This CDR3 is built from 17 residues. The germline V and J ends were trimmed by 1 base and 1 base, with 15 bases remaining between them. Germline V gives CDR1 SGHNT, CDR2 YENEEA. The complete variable domain, with remaining parts taken from reference TRBV11-3 and TRBJ2-3, reads EAGVVQSPRYKIIEKKQPVAFWCNPISGHNTLYWYLQNLGQGPELLIRYENEEAVDDSQLPKDRFSAERLKGVDSTLKIQPAELGDSAVYLCASSLGPGGPGTDTQYFGPGTRLTVL.

The chain employs TRBV5-6 and TRBJ2-4; maybe TRBD1 (7 bases). Per germline, CDR1 SGHDT and CDR2 YYEEEE. With 4 bases removed from V and 1 base from J, the gap between germline ends came to 21 bases. The CDR3 extends over 18 amino acids. The CDR3 sequence is CASSPRAGGIAAKNIQYF. CDR3 DNA sequence: TGTGCCAGCAGCCCCCGAGCAGGGGGGATAGCGGCCAAAAACATTCAGTACTTC.

The DNA of the CDR3 is TGTGCCAGCAGCTTAGCGGGGGGGGAGACCCAGTACTTC. It codes for CASSLAGGETQYF. V is TRBV7-8 and J is TRBJ2-5; 7 bases are shared with TRBD2. The germline gives CDR1 SGHVS, CDR2 FQNEAQ. The CDR3 loop spans 13 amino acids. V shed 0 bases, J shed 5 bases, and the junction held 0 bases outside the gene matches.

This sequence joins TRBV6-1 and TRBJ1-5; D is possibly TRBD1 (5 bases). The CDR3 extends over 15 amino acids. Germline loops: CDR1 MNHNS, CDR2 SASEGT. Trimming shortened V by 3 bases and J by 3 bases, and 12 bases separated the two germline ends. DNA of the CDR3: TGTGCCAGCAGTGACCAAACAGGATTCAATCAGCCCCAGCATTTT. This gives the protein CASSDQTGFNQPQHF.

The genes are TRBV28 and TRBJ1-3, with 7 bases matching TRBD1. V was pared by 4 bases and J by 4 bases, with 4 bases of the junction left unmatched. The germline gives CDR1 MDHEN, CDR2 SYDVKM. The CDR3 length is 14 residues. CDR3 in amino acids: CASSSTDRGNTIYF. CDR3 DNA: TGTGCCAGCAGTTCGACGGACAGGGGAAACACCATATATTTT. The full variable domain, its missing parts supplied by reference TRBV28 and TRBJ1-3, is DVKVTQSSRYLVKRTGEKVFLECVQDMDHENMFWYRQDPGLGLRLIYFSYDVKMKEKGDIPEGYSVSREKKERFSLILESASTNQTSMYLCASSSTDRGNTIYFGEGSWLTVV.

Points on this clone: This sample also contains other DNA sequences that code for the same CDR3. This rearrangement joins TRBV15 to TRBJ2-7, with 8 bases lining up with TRBD1. Losses at the gene ends were 8 bases for V and 1 base for J; bases not matched to a gene: 4. Germline V gives CDR1 LNHNV, CDR2 YYDKDF (reference sequence). CDR3 length equals 13 residues. DNA of the CDR3: TGTGCCACCTCCCGGGACAGGTCCTACGAGCAGTACTTC. Encoded protein: CATSRDRSYEQYF.

The chain joins TRBV15 to TRBJ2-1; 10 nucleotides match TRBD2. Germline V lookup: CDR1 LNHNV, CDR2 YYDKDF (reference sequence). The V gene end was trimmed by 1 base and the J gene end by 7 bases; junction bases not matched to a gene: 4. There are 15 residues in the CDR3. The chain's CDR3 is CATSRVGTSVNEQFF. Written as DNA, the CDR3 is TGTGCCACCAGCAGAGTAGGGACTAGCGTAAATGAGCAGTTCTTC.